The 14 T cell receptor beta chains reported below all come from one sample, sequenced in a study of Ad26.COV2.S vaccination and SARS-CoV-2 variants. The treatment is: around 19 received Ad26.COV2.S at low or high dose, single or two shots; about 5 received placebo; per-sample allocation not given. The samples date from day 63 after the first vaccine or placebo injection. Repertoires were generated with immunoSEQ multiplex PCR, while TCRdb's copy carries only in-frame clones and drops some. The sample yields fewer than 400,000 clones, more than 70% seen once. The sample in question was peripheral blood, obtained in a trial of Ad26.COV2.S vaccine versus placebo. Receptors were obtained from a person aged 18-60 years who received the Ad26.COV2.S COVID-19 vaccine or a placebo.

V is TRBV7-9 and J is TRBJ2-7; no clear D gene. CDR3 length: 14 amino acids. The germline V gene encodes CDR1 SEHNR and CDR2 FQNEAQ (reference sequence). The ends were cut back, 7 bases at V and 1 base at J, with 14 bases in the middle. CDR3 sequence (DNA): TGTGCCAGCAAACTCACGACGGAATCCTACGAGCAGTACTTC. Protein sequence: CASKLTTESYEQYF.

V and J are TRBV7-8 and TRBJ1-5; 9 bases map to TRBD1. V dropped 5 bases and J dropped 7; count of bases not matched to a gene: 15. This CDR3 spans 17 amino acids. CDR1 and CDR2 from the germline V gene are SGHVS and FQNEAQ. The CDR3, as DNA: TGTGCCAGCAGCGTTTTGTCCCCGGGGACAGGGAGGCAGCCCCAGCATTTT. It yields the protein CASSVLSPGTGRQPQHF.

The chain combines TRBV3-1 (or the pseudogene TRBV3-2) with TRBJ2-1; 7 nucleotides agree with TRBD1. The CDR3 length is 13 residues. The junction had 8 bases not matched to a gene; V was cut back by 5 bases and J by 10 bases. Looked up from germline, CDR1 is LGHDT and CDR2 is YNNKEL (reference sequence). The CDR3 bases are TGTGCCAGCAGCGCCGACAGGGTGCGAGAGCAGTTCTTC. It yields the protein CASSADRVREQFF.

The chain links TRBV10-2 to TRBJ2-7; D might be TRBD1 or TRBD2, each matching 5 bases. Germline CDR1 and CDR2: WSHSY and SAAADI. V was shortened by 6 bases and J by 3 bases, with 12 bases between the two germline ends. The CDR3 has 13 amino acids. The CDR3, as DNA: TGCGCCAGCAGCTCAGGGAGCGGCTACGAGCAGTACTTC. This codes for CASSSGSGYEQYF.

Here the CDR3 DNA reads TGTGCCACCAGCAGATCGGGGACAGTTTCCATTACGGATACGCAGTATTTT. Its protein is CATSRSGTVSITDTQYF. The J gene is TRBJ2-3, the V gene TRBV15, with 7 positions matching TRBD1. The CDR3 covers 17 residues. V dropped 2 bases and J dropped 6; count of bases not matched to a gene: 14. The germline gives CDR1 LNHNV, CDR2 YYDKDF (reference sequence).

This clone was observed once. The rearrangement uses TRBV9 and TRBJ2-3; 7 nucleotides agree with TRBD2. CDR3 length: 16 residues. The germline V gene has CDR1 SGDLS and CDR2 YYNGEE. V gave up 0 bases and J gave up 2 bases; unmatched junction bases: 6. In DNA, the CDR3 is TGTGCCAGCAGCGTAGGTGGGAGGGTGAACACAGATACGCAGTATTTT. This sequence encodes CASSVGGRVNTDTQYF.

The V call is TRBV24-1, the J call TRBJ2-3, with 8 bases identical to TRBD2. This CDR3 is built from 15 residues. After removal of 3 bases from V and 6 bases from J, the junction contained 7 bases not matched to a gene. Germline V gene data show CDR1 as KGHDR and CDR2 as SFDVKD. CDR3 bases: TGTGCCACCAGTGATACGGGGGGGGAATTTGATACGCAGTATTTT. Translation: CATSDTGGEFDTQYF.

This chain joins TRBV5-4 and TRBJ1-3; D is ambiguous. The V gene lost 3 bases and the J gene lost 4 bases, with 17 bases spanning the gap. There are 16 residues in the CDR3. Germline V gene sequence: CDR1 SGHNT, CDR2 YYREEE (reference sequence). Written as DNA, the CDR3 is TGTGCCAGCAGCTCCCTTCAAGCCCTCGGGGGAAACACCATATATTTT. It yields the protein CASSSLQALGGNTIYF.

This chain uses TRBV6-1 with TRBJ2-1; no definite D call. Germline values: CDR1 MNHNS, CDR2 SASEGT. V dropped 3 bases and J dropped 9 bases, with 9 bases sitting between them. The CDR3 runs to 12 residues. The CDR3 here is CASSDPPREQFF. CDR3 DNA: TGTGCCAGCAGTGACCCTCCGCGTGAGCAGTTCTTC.

The rearrangement uses TRBV7-9 and TRBJ2-7; TRBD1 is a possible D gene (6 bases). Germline lookup yields CDR1 SEHNR and CDR2 FQNEAQ (reference sequence). V was clipped by 5 bases and J by 3 bases, with 8 bases between them. This CDR3 comprises 12 residues. The CDR3 sequence: CASSRTVYEQYF. The CDR3 DNA is TGTGCCAGCAGCCGGACAGTCTACGAGCAGTACTTC. Looking up the rest from reference TRBV7-9 and TRBJ2-7 gives the full variable domain: DTGVSQNPRHKITKRGQNVTFRCDPISEHNRLYWYRQTLGQGPEFLTYFQNEAQLEKSRLLSDRFSAERPKGSFSTLEIQRTEQGDSAMYLCASSRTVYEQYFGPGTRLTVT.

The chain couples TRBV29-1 to TRBJ2-7; the D gene is possibly TRBD2 (6 bases). The V end lost 4 bases, the J end lost 0 bases, and 7 bases lay between the germline ends. CDR3 length: 12 residues. CDR1 and CDR2 from the germline V gene are SQVTM and ANQGSEA. CDR3 sequence reads: CSVVGGSYEQYF. CDR3 DNA sequence: TGCAGCGTTGTGGGGGGCTCCTACGAGCAGTACTTC.

J is TRBJ2-3 and V is TRBV6-5; the D call may be TRBD1 or TRBD2 (5 bases each). The germline CDR1 and CDR2 sequences are MNHEY and SVGAGI. The V end lost 0 bases, the J end lost 6 bases, and 16 bases lay between the germline ends. This CDR3 region has 16 residues. The CDR3, as DNA: TGTGCCAGCAGTTACTCAGGGACCACGTCCGGGGATACGCAGTATTTT. It is translated as CASSYSGTTSGDTQYF.

The chain couples TRBV18 to TRBJ2-5; no definite D call. V lost 3 bases, J lost 5 bases, and 7 bases lay in between. Germline values: CDR1 KGHSH, CDR2 LQKENI. The CDR3 consists of 12 residues. Here the CDR3 DNA reads TGTGCCAGCTCACCCCCTCACGAGACCCAGTACTTC. It yields the protein CASSPPHETQYF.

This chain uses TRBV5-4 with TRBJ1-6; unclear D gene. The CDR3 has 15 amino acids. CDR1 SGHNT and CDR2 YYREEE come from the germline V gene (reference sequence). The germline V and J ends were trimmed by 4 bases and 4 bases, with 12 bases remaining between them. In DNA, the CDR3 is TGTGCCAGCAGCCCGGGCGGGGTTTATAATTCACCCCTCCACTTT. Amino acids: CASSPGGVYNSPLHF.